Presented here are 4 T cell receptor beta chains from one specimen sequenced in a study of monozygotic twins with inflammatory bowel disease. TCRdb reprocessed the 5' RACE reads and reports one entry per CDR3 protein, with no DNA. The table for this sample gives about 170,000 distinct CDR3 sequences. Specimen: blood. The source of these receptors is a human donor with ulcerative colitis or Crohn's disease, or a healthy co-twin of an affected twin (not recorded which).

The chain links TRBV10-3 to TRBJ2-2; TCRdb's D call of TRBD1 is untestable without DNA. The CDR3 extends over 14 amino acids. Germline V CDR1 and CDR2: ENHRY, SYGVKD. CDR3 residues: CAIKGQTNTGELFF.

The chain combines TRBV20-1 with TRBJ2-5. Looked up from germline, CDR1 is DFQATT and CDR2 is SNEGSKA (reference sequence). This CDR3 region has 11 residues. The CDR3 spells CSASLRETQYF.

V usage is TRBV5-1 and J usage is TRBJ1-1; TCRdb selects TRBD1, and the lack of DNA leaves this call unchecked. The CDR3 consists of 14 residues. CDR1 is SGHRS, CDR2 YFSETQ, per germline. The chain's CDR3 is CASSPDSTNTEAFF.

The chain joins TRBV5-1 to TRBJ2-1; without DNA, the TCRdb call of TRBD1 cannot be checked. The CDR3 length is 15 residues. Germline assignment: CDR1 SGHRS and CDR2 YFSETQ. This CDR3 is CASLPSPGSTNEQFF. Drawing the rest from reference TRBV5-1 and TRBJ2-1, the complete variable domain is KAGVTQTPRYLIKTRGQQVTLSCSPISGHRSVSWYQQTPGQGLQFLFEYFSETQRNKGNFPGRFSGRQFSNSRSEMNVSTLELGDSALYLCASLPSPGSTNEQFFGPGTRLTVL.